The 10 T cell receptor beta chains below all came from one sample that was sequenced in a study of blood T cell repertoires in COVID-19. TCRdb keeps only in-frame clones here, not all; method: immunoSEQ multiplex PCR. The sample consists of about 190,000 clones, over 75% of them appearing once. Sequenced material: peripheral blood. These TCRs come from a woman aged 45-59 years with acute or convalescent COVID-19.

This clone turned up a few times. V usage is TRBV25-1 and J usage is TRBJ2-7; no firm D call. This CDR3 comprises 13 residues. Germline V gene sequence: CDR1 MGHDK, CDR2 SYGVNS. Trimming stripped 1 base from V and 1 base from J, with 5 bases between. Here the CDR3 reads CASSESPSYEQYF. The CDR3 coding sequence is TGTGCCAGCAGTGAATCCCCATCCTACGAGCAGTACTTC.

The V call is TRBV28, the J call TRBJ1-2; the D gene is possibly TRBD1 (5 bases). This CDR3 has 16 amino acids. The V gene's germline CDR1 is MDHEN and CDR2 SYDVKM. Trimming removed 4 bases at V and 6 bases at J, with 21 bases between. This chain's CDR3 is CASSSPGHGVVDGYTF. CDR3 DNA sequence: TGTGCCAGCAGTTCCCCCGGACACGGTGTGGTTGATGGCTACACCTTC.

This chain connects TRBV29-1 to TRBJ2-7; 7 bases line up with TRBD1. Germline V gives CDR1 SQVTM, CDR2 ANQGSEA. With V trimmed by 5 bases and J by 0 bases, 4 bases remained unmatched. The CDR3 is made up of 13 amino acids. As DNA, the CDR3 is TGCAGCGTTAAAAGGGACAGCTCCTACGAGCAGTACTTC. As protein: CSVKRDSSYEQYF.

This clone was seen just once. The V gene is TRBV14, the J gene TRBJ1-6; D call uncertain. The V and J ends lost 4 bases and 6 bases respectively, with 10 bases between them. CDR1 is SGHDN, CDR2 FVKESK, per germline. The CDR3 contains 14 residues. The CDR3 coding sequence is TGTGCCAGCAGCCCCCCTACGGGTAATTCACCCCTCCACTTT. As protein: CASSPPTGNSPLHF.

The CDR3 here is CASGSISGGETDTQYF. The DNA for the CDR3 is TGTGCTAGTGGTTCGATTAGCGGGGGGGAGACAGATACGCAGTATTTT. The chain has TRBV12-5 and TRBJ2-3; 11 bases are shared with TRBD2. Germline loops: CDR1 LGHNT, CDR2 FRNRAP. The CDR3 contains 16 residues. V lost 4 bases and J lost 3; bases outside the gene matches: 6.

The chain links TRBV10-3 to TRBJ1-2; 9 bases are shared with TRBD1. The CDR3 length is 15 residues. Per germline, CDR1 ENHRY and CDR2 SYGVKD. After removal of 9 bases from V and 8 bases from J, the junction contained 16 bases not matched to a gene. In DNA, the CDR3 is TGTGCCATTAGATACACGGGACAGGGATTGGAGGGCTACACCTTC. Translation: CAIRYTGQGLEGYTF.

This chain joins TRBV9 and TRBJ2-7; possibly TRBD2 for D (5 bases). The CDR3 length is 14 residues. The germline gives CDR1 SGDLS, CDR2 YYNGEE. Trimming removed 0 bases from V and 7 bases from J, with 14 bases in between. The CDR3 here is CASSVGTESREQYF. The CDR3 coding sequence is TGTGCCAGCAGCGTAGGGACTGAAAGCAGGGAGCAGTACTTC.

The gene calls are TRBV6-5 and TRBJ2-1; 8 bases map to TRBD2. Germline CDR1 reads MNHEY; CDR2 reads SVGAGI. The CDR3 consists of 16 residues. The ends lost 1 base at V and 5 bases at J; junction bases unmatched: 7. The CDR3 protein is CASSYFSGSLNNEQFF. The CDR3 DNA reads TGTGCCAGCAGTTACTTCAGCGGGAGCTTGAACAATGAGCAGTTCTTC.

In DNA, the CDR3 is TGTGCCAGCAGCCCGGGGTGGGAGACCCAGTACTTC. Its translation is CASSPGWETQYF. The rearrangement joins TRBV3-1 (or the pseudogene TRBV3-2) to TRBJ2-5, with a tentative D call TRBD2 (5 bases). The CDR3 is 12 amino acids. Germline lookup yields CDR1 LGHDT and CDR2 YNNKEL (reference sequence). The V and J ends lost 4 bases and 5 bases respectively, with 8 bases between them.

The J gene is TRBJ1-1, the V gene TRBV29-1; TRBD1 aligns across 7 bases. CDR3 length: 14 amino acids. The trim removed 7 bases at V and 4 bases at J, leaving 12 bases unmatched. CDR1 SQVTM and CDR2 ANQGSEA come from the germline V gene. The CDR3: CSAHTSTGITEAFF. The CDR3 DNA reads as TGCAGCGCACACACATCGACAGGGATCACTGAAGCTTTCTTT.